This T cell receptor (beta chain) was captured in a study of radiation and T cells in renal cell carcinoma. Study-wide background: Nephrectomy followed 15 Gy stereotactic body radiation by 4 weeks. Study results and limitations: From baseline, blood top tumor clonotypes peaked at 2 weeks post-radiation.

This CDR3 has 13 amino acids. CDR1 and CDR2 from the germline V gene are SGHNT and YYREEE (reference sequence). The V and J ends lost 3 bases and 1 base respectively, with 7 bases between them. Data came from immunoSEQ multiplex PCR; TCRdb stores just in-frame clones and leaves some out. The data show 110,000 to 150,000 clones, around four fifths seen once. Worth noting for this clone: Its antigen is as yet unknown.

Specified time point: baseline pretreatment blood. As for treatment: 15 Gy SBRT to primary tumor, nephrectomy 4 weeks later. The tumor was a clear cell renal cell carcinoma. This specimen was blood, taken from a patient whose treatment included radiotherapy and nephrectomy. J is TRBJ1-1 and V is TRBV5-4; D is undetermined. The sequence was obtained from a woman in her 50s with renal cell carcinoma. CDR3 nucleotide sequence: TGTGCCAGCAGCTACCCCCCGAACACTGAAGCTTTCTTT. Residues: CASSYPPNTEAFF.